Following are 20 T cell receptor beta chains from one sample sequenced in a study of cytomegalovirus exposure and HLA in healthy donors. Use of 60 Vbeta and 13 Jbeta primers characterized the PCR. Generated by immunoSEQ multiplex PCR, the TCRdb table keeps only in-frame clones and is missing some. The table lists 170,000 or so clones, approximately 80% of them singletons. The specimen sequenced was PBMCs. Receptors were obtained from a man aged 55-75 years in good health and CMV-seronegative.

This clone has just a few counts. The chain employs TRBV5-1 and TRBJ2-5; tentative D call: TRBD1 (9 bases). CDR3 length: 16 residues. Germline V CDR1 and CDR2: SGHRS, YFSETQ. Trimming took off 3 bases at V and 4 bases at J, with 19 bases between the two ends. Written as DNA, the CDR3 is TGCGCCAGCAGCTCGGGAGGGACAGGGAAAGGAGAGACCCAGTACTTC. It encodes CASSSGGTGKGETQYF.

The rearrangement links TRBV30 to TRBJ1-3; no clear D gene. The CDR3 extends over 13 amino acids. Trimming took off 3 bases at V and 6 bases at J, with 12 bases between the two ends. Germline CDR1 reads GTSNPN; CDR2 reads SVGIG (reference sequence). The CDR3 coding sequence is TGTGCCTGGAGCCGGTTCGCTATAAACACCATATATTTT. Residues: CAWSRFAINTIYF.

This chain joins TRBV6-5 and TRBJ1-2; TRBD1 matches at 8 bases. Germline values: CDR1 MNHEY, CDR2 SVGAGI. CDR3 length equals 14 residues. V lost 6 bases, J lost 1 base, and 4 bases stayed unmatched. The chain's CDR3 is CASRTTGGNYGYTF. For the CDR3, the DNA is TGTGCCAGCAGGACAACAGGGGGTAACTATGGCTACACCTTC.

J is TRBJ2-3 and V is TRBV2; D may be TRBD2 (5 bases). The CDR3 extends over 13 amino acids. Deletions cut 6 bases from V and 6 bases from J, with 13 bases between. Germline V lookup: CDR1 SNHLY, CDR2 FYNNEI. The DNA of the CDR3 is TGTGCCAGCAGCCGCGGACTGGGGGATACGCAGTATTTT. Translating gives CASSRGLGDTQYF. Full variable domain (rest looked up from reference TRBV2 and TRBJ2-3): EPEVTQTPSHQVTQMGQEVILRCVPISNHLYFYWYRQILGQKVEFLVSFYNNEISEKSEIFDDQFSVERPDGSNFTLKIRSTKLEDSAMYFCASSRGLGDTQYFGPGTRLTVL.

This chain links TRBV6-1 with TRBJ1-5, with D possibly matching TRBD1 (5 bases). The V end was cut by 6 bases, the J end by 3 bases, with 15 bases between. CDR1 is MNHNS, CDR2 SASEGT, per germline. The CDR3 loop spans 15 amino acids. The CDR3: CASRRGHGSNQPQHF. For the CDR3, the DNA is TGTGCCAGCAGGCGAGGACACGGCTCCAATCAGCCCCAGCATTTT.

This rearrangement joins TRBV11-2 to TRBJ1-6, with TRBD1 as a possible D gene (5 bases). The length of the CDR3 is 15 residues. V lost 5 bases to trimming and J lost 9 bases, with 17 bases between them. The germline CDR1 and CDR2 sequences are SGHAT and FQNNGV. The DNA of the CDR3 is TGTGCCAGCAGCCCTAGTCGGGACTCCATTTCACCCCTCCACTTT. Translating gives CASSPSRDSISPLHF. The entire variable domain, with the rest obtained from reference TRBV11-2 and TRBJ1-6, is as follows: EAGVAQSPRYKIIEKRQSVAFWCNPISGHATLYWYQQILGQGPKLLIQFQNNGVVDDSQLPKDRFSAERLKGVDSTLKIQPAKLEDSAVYLCASSPSRDSISPLHFGNGTRLTVT.

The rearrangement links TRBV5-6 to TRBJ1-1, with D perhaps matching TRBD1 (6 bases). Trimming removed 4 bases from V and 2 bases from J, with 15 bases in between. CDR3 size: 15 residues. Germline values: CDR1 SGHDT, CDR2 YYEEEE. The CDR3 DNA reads TGTGCCAGCAGCCTAAGGACAGTCTCTAACACTGAAGCTTTCTTT. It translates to CASSLRTVSNTEAFF.

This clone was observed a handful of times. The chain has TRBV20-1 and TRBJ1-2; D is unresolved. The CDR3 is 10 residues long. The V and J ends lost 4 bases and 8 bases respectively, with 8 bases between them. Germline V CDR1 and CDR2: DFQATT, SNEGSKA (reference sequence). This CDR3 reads CSANTGGYTF. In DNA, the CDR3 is TGCAGTGCTAACACGGGAGGCTACACCTTC.

The CDR3 DNA reads TGTGCCAGCAGCCGAGGGATCCCTGGGTACGAGCAGTACTTC. Protein sequence: CASSRGIPGYEQYF. The chain carries TRBV28 and TRBJ2-7; D is possibly TRBD2 (5 bases). The CDR3 is made up of 14 amino acids. V was shortened by 6 bases and J by 4 bases, with 16 bases between the two germline ends. The germline gives CDR1 MDHEN, CDR2 SYDVKM.

CDR3 nucleotide sequence: TGTGCCAGCAGCGCACAATCCGGGACACCCTCTGGGGCCAACGTCCTGACTTTC. Its translation is CASSAQSGTPSGANVLTF. This chain joins TRBV4-2 and TRBJ2-6; weak D call: TRBD1 (6 bases). Germline V gene sequence: CDR1 LGHNA, CDR2 YNFKEQ. CDR3 size: 18 residues. Trimming pared 5 bases from V and 0 bases from J, leaving 17 bases between.

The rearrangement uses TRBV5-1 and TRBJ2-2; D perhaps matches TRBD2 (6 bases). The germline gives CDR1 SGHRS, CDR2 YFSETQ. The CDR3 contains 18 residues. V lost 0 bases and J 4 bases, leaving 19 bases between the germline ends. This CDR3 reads CASSLGYRGQRATGELFF. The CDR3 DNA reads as TGCGCCAGCAGCTTGGGGTATAGAGGGCAGCGGGCCACCGGGGAGCTGTTTTTT.

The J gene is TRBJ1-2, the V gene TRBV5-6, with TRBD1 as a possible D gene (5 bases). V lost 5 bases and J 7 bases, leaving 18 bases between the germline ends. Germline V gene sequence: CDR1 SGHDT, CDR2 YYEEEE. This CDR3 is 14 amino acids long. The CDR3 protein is CASRDRAPQGGYTF. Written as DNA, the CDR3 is TGTGCCAGCAGAGACCGGGCCCCTCAGGGTGGCTACACCTTC.

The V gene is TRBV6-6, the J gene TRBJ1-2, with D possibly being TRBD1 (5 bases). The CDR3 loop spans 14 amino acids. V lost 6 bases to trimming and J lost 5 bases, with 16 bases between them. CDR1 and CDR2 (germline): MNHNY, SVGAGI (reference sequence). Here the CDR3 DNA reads TGTGCCAGCAGAACTCTGGGGCCACCGTATGGCTACACCTTC. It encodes CASRTLGPPYGYTF.

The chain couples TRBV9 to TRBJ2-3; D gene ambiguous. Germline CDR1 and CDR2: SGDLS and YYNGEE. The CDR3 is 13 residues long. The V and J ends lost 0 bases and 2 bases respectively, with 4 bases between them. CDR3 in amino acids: CASSVDNTDTQYF. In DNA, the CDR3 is TGTGCCAGCAGCGTAGACAACACAGATACGCAGTATTTT.

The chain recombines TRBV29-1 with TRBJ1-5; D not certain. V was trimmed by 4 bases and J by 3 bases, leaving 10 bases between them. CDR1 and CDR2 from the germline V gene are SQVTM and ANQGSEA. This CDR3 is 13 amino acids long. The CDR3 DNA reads TGCAGCGTTGGAGACGGAGACAATCAGCCCCAGCATTTT. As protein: CSVGDGDNQPQHF.

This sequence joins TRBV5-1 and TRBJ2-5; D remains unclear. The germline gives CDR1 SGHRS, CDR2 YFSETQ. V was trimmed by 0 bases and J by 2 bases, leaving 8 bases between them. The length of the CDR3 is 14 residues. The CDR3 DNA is TGCGCCAGCAGCTTGGACACTAATCAAGAGACCCAGTACTTC. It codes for CASSLDTNQETQYF.

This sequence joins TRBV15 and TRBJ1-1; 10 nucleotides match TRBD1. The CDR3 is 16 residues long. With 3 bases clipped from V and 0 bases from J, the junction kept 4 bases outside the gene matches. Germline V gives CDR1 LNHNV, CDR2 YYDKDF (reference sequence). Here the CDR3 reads CATSSRDRGMNTEAFF. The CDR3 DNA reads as TGTGCCACCAGCAGCCGGGACAGGGGAATGAACACTGAAGCTTTCTTT.

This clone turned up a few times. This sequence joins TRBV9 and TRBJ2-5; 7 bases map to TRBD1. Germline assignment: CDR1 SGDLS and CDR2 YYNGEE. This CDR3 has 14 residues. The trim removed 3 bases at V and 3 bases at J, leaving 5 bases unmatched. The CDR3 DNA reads TGTGCCAGCAGCGCCTACGACAGGGAAGAGACCCAGTACTTC. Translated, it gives CASSAYDREETQYF.

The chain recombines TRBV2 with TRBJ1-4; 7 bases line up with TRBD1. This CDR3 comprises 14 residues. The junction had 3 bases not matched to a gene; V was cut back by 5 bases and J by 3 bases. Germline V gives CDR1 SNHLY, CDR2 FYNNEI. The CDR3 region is CASSRQGSNEKLFF. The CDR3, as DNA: TGTGCCAGCAGTAGACAGGGTTCTAATGAAAAACTGTTTTTT.

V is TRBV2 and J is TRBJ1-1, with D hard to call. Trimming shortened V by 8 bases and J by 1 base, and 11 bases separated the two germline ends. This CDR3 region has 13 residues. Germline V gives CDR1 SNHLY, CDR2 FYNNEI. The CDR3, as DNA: TGTGCCAGCTGTAGTCCAGGGAACACTGAAGCTTTCTTT. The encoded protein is CASCSPGNTEAFF.